These 28 T cell receptor beta chains were all obtained from the same sample, sequenced in a study of response to subunit inactivated influenza vaccine. TCRdb passed the RT-PCR reads through MiXCR, listing each CDR3 protein once. The sample has about 530,000 distinct CDR3 sequences; 10% to 15% are singletons. Sample: PBMCs from blood, taken on the day of vaccination. The receptors derive from a man aged 45 to 65 who received an inactivated influenza vaccine.

This clonotype was recorded a few times. The V and J genes are TRBV29-1 and TRBJ1-2; TRBD1 agrees at 8 bases. The CDR3 covers 13 residues. J gave up 8 bases and V 1 base, and 6 bases lay outside the gene matches. CDR1 is SQVTM, CDR2 ANQGSEA, per germline. In DNA, the CDR3 is TGCAGCGTTGAAGGCCGGACAGGGAGGGGCTACACCTTC. This translates into CSVEGRTGRGYTF.

A few counts support this clonotype. The junction shows a germline mismatch at one end, possibly a read error. This chain joins TRBV7-2 and TRBJ2-1, with 11 positions matching TRBD2. The CDR3 is 15 amino acids. Germline V gene sequence: CDR1 SGHTA, CDR2 FQGNSA. The CDR3 nucleotides are TGTACCAGCACCTTAGCGGGAGGGCCCTACAATGAGCAGTTCTTC. As protein: CTSTLAGGPYNEQFF. Complete variable domain (other parts from reference TRBV7-2 and TRBJ2-1): GAGVSQSPSNKVTEKGKDVELRCDPISGHTALYWYRQSLGQGLEFLIYFQGNSAPDKSGLPSDRFSAERTGGSVSTLTIQRTQQEDSAVYLCTSTLAGGPYNEQFFGPGTRLTVL.

The sample holds many counts of this clonotype. This chain connects TRBV24-1 to TRBJ1-5, with a tentative D call TRBD1 (5 bases). The germline CDR1 and CDR2 sequences are KGHDR and SFDVKD. There are 13 residues in the CDR3. V was cut by 3 bases and J by 6 bases, with 8 bases left in between. Here the CDR3 DNA reads TGTGCCACCAGTGATAAAGACAGTCAGCCCCAGCATTTT. As protein: CATSDKDSQPQHF.

This clonotype was counted many times. This chain joins TRBV9 and TRBJ2-5, with D possibly being TRBD2 (6 bases). Trimming took 3 bases from V and 5 from J, leaving 11 bases between them. The CDR3 is 13 amino acids. Germline loops: CDR1 SGDLS, CDR2 YYNGEE. Here the CDR3 reads CASSAGLLETQYF. DNA of the CDR3: TGTGCCAGCAGCGCCGGACTACTTGAGACCCAGTACTTC.

This clonotype was seen once. The chain recombines TRBV9 with TRBJ2-5, with TRBD2 matching over 7 bases. Germline values: CDR1 SGDLS, CDR2 YYNGEE. The CDR3 sequence is 15 residues long. V gave up 0 bases and J gave up 5 bases; unmatched junction bases: 7. The CDR3 region is CASSVGDYPRETQYF. Here the CDR3 DNA reads TGTGCCAGCAGCGTAGGGGACTACCCCCGTGAGACCCAGTACTTC.

This clonotype was counted a few times. V usage is TRBV27 and J usage is TRBJ1-2; a weak D match, TRBD1 (5 bases). V was shortened by 6 bases and J by 7 bases, with 15 bases between the two germline ends. There are 13 residues in the CDR3. CDR1 and CDR2 (germline): MNHEY, SMNVEV (reference sequence). The CDR3 region is CASRLTESAGYTF. The CDR3 region has the DNA TGTGCCAGCAGATTGACAGAGTCGGCTGGCTACACCTTC.

This clonotype was recorded a few times. The chain employs TRBV28 and TRBJ2-3, with D uncertain. The germline gives CDR1 MDHEN, CDR2 SYDVKM. The CDR3 is 14 amino acids. V was cut by 2 bases and J by 4 bases, with 10 bases left in between. The CDR3 DNA reads as TGTGCCAGCAGTTTAGTCGGTCTGGCAGATACGCAGTATTTT. Encoded protein: CASSLVGLADTQYF.

This clonotype was seen at least ten times. V and J are TRBV12-3 or TRBV12-4 and TRBJ1-1; D call uncertain. CDR3 length: 12 amino acids. V was pared by 4 bases and J by 3 bases, with 6 bases between. The CDR3, as DNA: TGTGCCAGCAGTTACGGGTACACTGAAGCTTTCTTT. It specifies CASSYGYTEAFF.

This clonotype was detected a few times. V is TRBV27 and J is TRBJ1-2; no definite D call. CDR3 length equals 13 residues. Trimming removed 3 bases from V and 8 bases from J, with 13 bases in between. Germline V CDR1 and CDR2: MNHEY, SMNVEV (reference sequence). The CDR3 DNA reads TGTGCCAGCAGTTTTTTCGGAGAGGAGGGCTACACCTTC. This gives the protein CASSFFGEEGYTF.

This clonotype was detected only a few times. The chain recombines TRBV12-3 or TRBV12-4 with TRBJ1-5; D is possibly TRBD1 (6 bases). The CDR3 is 15 residues long. Trimming pared 5 bases from V and 2 bases from J, leaving 13 bases between. For the CDR3, the DNA is TGTGCCAGCAGTGACCTAAGGGGGGGCAATCAGCCCCAGCATTTT. Protein product: CASSDLRGGNQPQHF.

This clonotype was observed a few times. The chain has TRBV6-1 and TRBJ1-2; 7 bases are shared with TRBD1. The germline CDR1 and CDR2 sequences are MNHNS and SASEGT. This CDR3 spans 15 amino acids. The J segment lost 2 bases and the V segment lost 5 bases, leaving 8 bases of the junction unmatched. The CDR3 DNA is TGTGCCAGCAGTCCAGGACAGGCGACCAACTATGGCTACACCTTC. Its protein is CASSPGQATNYGYTF.

The gene calls are TRBV5-1 and TRBJ2-3, with D possibly being TRBD1 or TRBD2 (6 bases each). V was pared by 0 bases and J by 1 base, with 12 bases between. CDR3 size: 16 residues. Germline V CDR1 and CDR2: SGHRS, YFSETQ. CDR3 coding DNA: TGCGCCAGCAGCTTGGGGCCGGGGGCGGGCACAGATACGCAGTATTTT. Protein product: CASSLGPGAGTDTQYF.

This clonotype was counted between two and nine times. Here the CDR3 DNA reads TGTGCCAGCAGCTTGAAGGGAGGCGCAGATACGCAGTATTTT. Protein sequence: CASSLKGGADTQYF. The V gene is TRBV7-9, the J gene TRBJ2-3; possible D gene TRBD2, 6 bases. Germline CDR1 is SEHNR and CDR2 is FQNEAQ (reference sequence). The CDR3 extends over 14 amino acids. Trimming took 3 bases from V and 4 from J, leaving 11 bases between them.

The chain recombines TRBV20-1 with TRBJ2-6; 7 nucleotides agree with TRBD1. The V and J ends lost 6 bases and 2 bases, in that order; junction bases with no gene match: 4. The CDR3 is made up of 14 amino acids. Germline lookup yields CDR1 DFQATT and CDR2 SNEGSKA (reference sequence). The chain's CDR3 is CSAVTGTGANVLTF. The CDR3, as DNA: TGCAGTGCCGTGACAGGGACTGGGGCCAACGTCCTGACTTTC.

The chain is built from TRBV9 and TRBJ2-5, with 9 bases identical to TRBD1. CDR3 length equals 15 residues. Germline V CDR1 and CDR2: SGDLS, YYNGEE. V was pared by 3 bases and J by 5 bases, with 8 bases of the junction left unmatched. CDR3 bases: TGTGCCAGCAGCGCACCGGGACAGGGAGAGGAGACCCAGTACTTC. This sequence encodes CASSAPGQGEETQYF. Together with reference TRBV9 and TRBJ2-5, the CDR3 gives the full variable domain: DSGVTQTPKHLITATGQRVTLRCSPRSGDLSVYWYQQSLDQGLQFLIQYYNGEERAKGNILERFSAQQFPDLHSELNLSSLELGDSALYFCASSAPGQGEETQYFGPGTRLLVL.

This clonotype occurred a few times. This chain uses TRBV27 with TRBJ1-1; D is ambiguous. The CDR3 totals 15 residues. Germline lookup yields CDR1 MNHEY and CDR2 SMNVEV (reference sequence). The V and J ends lost 5 bases and 1 base respectively, with 14 bases between them. The CDR3 nucleotides read TGTGCCAGCAGTCCCGTACCATGGGGGAACACTGAAGCTTTCTTT. This encodes CASSPVPWGNTEAFF.

The V and J genes are TRBV7-3 and TRBJ2-2, with 7 bases that match TRBD1. Germline CDR1 and CDR2: SGHTA and FQGTGA. The CDR3 is 15 residues long. With V trimmed by 6 bases and J by 4 bases, 8 bases remained unmatched. The CDR3 bases are TGTGCCAGCAGAAAGGGACAGAGATCCACCGGGGAGCTGTTTTTT. It yields the protein CASRKGQRSTGELFF.

A few counts support this clonotype. V gene TRBV28 combines with J gene TRBJ2-3; 8 bases are shared with TRBD2. CDR1 is MDHEN and CDR2 is SYDVKM in the germline V gene. The CDR3 is 12 residues long. V was clipped by 5 bases and J by 9 bases; unmatched bases: 4. This chain's CDR3 is CASSGLARTQYF. CDR3 bases: TGTGCCAGCAGTGGACTAGCCCGGACGCAGTATTTT.

The CDR3 is CSARAGALNTEAFF. As DNA, the CDR3 is TGCAGTGCTAGAGCTGGGGCCCTGAACACTGAAGCTTTCTTT. The rearrangement links TRBV20-1 to TRBJ1-1, with D possibly TRBD1 on 5 matching bases. V was shortened by 1 base and J by 0 bases, with 9 bases between the two germline ends. The germline V gene has CDR1 DFQATT and CDR2 SNEGSKA (reference sequence). The CDR3 sequence is 14 residues long.

The chain employs TRBV20-1 and TRBJ2-2; 9 bases agree with TRBD1. J gave up 6 bases and V 3 bases, and 5 bases lay outside the gene matches. Germline CDR1 and CDR2: DFQATT and SNEGSKA (reference sequence). This CDR3 region has 14 residues. The CDR3 loop is CSARTGGLAGELFF. CDR3 coding DNA: TGCAGTGCTAGGACAGGGGGATTGGCCGGGGAGCTGTTTTTT.

The V call is TRBV15, the J call TRBJ2-7; 8 nucleotides align to TRBD1. CDR1 and CDR2 (germline): LNHNV, YYDKDF (reference sequence). The CDR3 is 15 amino acids. V trimming: 3 bases; J trimming: 1 base; junction bases outside the gene matches: 5. In DNA, the CDR3 is TGTGCCACCAGCAGCTGGACAGGGATTTCCTACGAGCAGTACTTC. The encoded protein is CATSSWTGISYEQYF.

This clonotype occurred many times. The rearrangement uses TRBV20-1 and TRBJ2-1; possibly TRBD2 for D (5 bases). Germline lookup yields CDR1 DFQATT and CDR2 SNEGSKA (reference sequence). This CDR3 is built from 14 residues. Between the trimmed V and J ends, which lost 1 base and 4 bases, there was a span of 11 bases. The CDR3 here is CSARARTYYNEQFF. As DNA, the CDR3 is TGCAGTGCTAGAGCCCGGACTTATTACAATGAGCAGTTCTTC.

This chain uses TRBV2 with TRBJ1-6; 8 positions match TRBD1. The V segment lost 6 bases and the J segment 6 bases; nucleotides outside the gene matches: 7. This CDR3 has 15 amino acids. From germline, CDR1 is SNHLY and CDR2 FYNNEI. The CDR3 DNA follows: TGTGCCAGCAGGGAAAGGACAGGGTCTAATTCACCCCTCCACTTT. This codes for CASRERTGSNSPLHF.

The chain carries TRBV7-9 and TRBJ1-2; unclear D gene. V shed 2 bases and J shed 6 bases, with 7 bases lying between them. This CDR3 is built from 12 residues. Per germline, CDR1 SEHNR and CDR2 FQNEAQ (reference sequence). CDR3: CASSLFVNGYTF. Written as DNA, the CDR3 is TGTGCCAGCAGCTTATTCGTCAATGGCTACACCTTC.

This clonotype has a count of ten or more. The V and J genes are TRBV11-3 and TRBJ2-1, with 12 bases fitting TRBD2. CDR3 length equals 15 residues. Germline V gene data show CDR1 as SGHNT and CDR2 as YENEEA. The V and J ends lost 1 base and 8 bases, in that order; junction bases with no gene match: 3. The CDR3 sequence: CASSLGTSGIHEQFF. As DNA, the CDR3 is TGTGCCAGCAGCTTAGGGACTAGCGGGATACATGAGCAGTTCTTC.

This rearrangement joins TRBV21-1 to TRBJ2-7. TRBV21-1 is labeled a pseudogene. This CDR3 is 13 amino acids long. The CDR3 DNA sequence: TGTGCCAGCCTCCTGCCGGACTCCTACGAGCAGTACTTC. Translating it yields CASLLPDSYEQYF.

This clonotype has just a few counts. The chain joins TRBV20-1 to TRBJ1-5, with TRBD1 identical over 7 bases. CDR1 is DFQATT, CDR2 SNEGSKA, per germline (reference sequence). V was pared by 6 bases and J by 4 bases, with 9 bases of the junction left unmatched. The length of the CDR3 is 14 residues. CDR3 region: CSAPTGYRNQPQHF. The CDR3 DNA follows: TGCAGTGCCCCGACAGGGTATAGGAATCAGCCCCAGCATTTT.

The chain is built from TRBV6-1 and TRBJ2-7; D tentatively fits TRBD1 or TRBD2 (5 bases each). This CDR3 comprises 14 residues. With 5 bases removed from V and 3 bases from J, the gap between germline ends came to 14 bases. Per the germline V gene, CDR1 is MNHNS and CDR2 is SASEGT. The CDR3 sequence: CASSPYRGDYEQYF. In nucleotides, the CDR3 is TGTGCCAGCAGTCCATATAGGGGAGACTACGAGCAGTACTTC.